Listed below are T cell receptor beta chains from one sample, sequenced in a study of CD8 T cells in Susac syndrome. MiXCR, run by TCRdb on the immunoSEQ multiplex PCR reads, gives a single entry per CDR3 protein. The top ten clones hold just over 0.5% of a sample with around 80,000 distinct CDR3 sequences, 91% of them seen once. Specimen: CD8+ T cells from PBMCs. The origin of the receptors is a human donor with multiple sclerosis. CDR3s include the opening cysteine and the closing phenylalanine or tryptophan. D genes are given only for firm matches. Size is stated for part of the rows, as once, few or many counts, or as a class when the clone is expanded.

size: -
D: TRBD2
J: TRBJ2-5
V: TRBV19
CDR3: CASSRLAGGEETQYF
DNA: TGTGCCAGTAGCCGACTAGCGGGAGGGGAAGAGACCCAGTACTTC

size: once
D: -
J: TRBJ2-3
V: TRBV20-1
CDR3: CSARLPGGTDTQYF
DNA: TGCAGTGCTAGACTACCAGGGGGCACAGATACGCAGTATTTT

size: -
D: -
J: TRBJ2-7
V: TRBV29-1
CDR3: CSVEDRYREQYF
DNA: TGCAGCGTTGAAGATCGATATCGGGAGCAGTACTTC

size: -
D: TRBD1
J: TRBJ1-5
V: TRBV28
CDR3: CASSLQGVSNQPQHF
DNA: TGTGCCAGCAGTTTACAGGGGGTTAGCAATCAGCCCCAGCATTTT

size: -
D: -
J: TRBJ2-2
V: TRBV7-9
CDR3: CASSLDRRSGELFF
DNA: TGTGCCAGCAGCTTAGACAGGCGGTCCGGGGAGCTGTTTTTT

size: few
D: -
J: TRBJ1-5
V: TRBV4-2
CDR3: CASSQPLPISAYSDQPQHF
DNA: TGTGCCAGCAGCCAACCGCTCCCGATAAGTGCGTATAGCGATCAGCCCCAGCATTTT

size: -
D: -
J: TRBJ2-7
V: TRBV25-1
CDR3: CASSEYGGGLFEQYF
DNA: TGTGCCAGCAGTGAATACGGAGGGGGCCTCTTCGAGCAGTACTTC

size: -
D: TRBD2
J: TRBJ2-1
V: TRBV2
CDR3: CASIDGLAGIYNEQFF
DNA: TGTGCCAGCATTGACGGACTAGCGGGTATCTACAATGAGCAGTTCTTC

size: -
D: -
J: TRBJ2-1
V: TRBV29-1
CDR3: CSVVRIYNEQFF
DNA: TGCAGCGTTGTCCGCATTTACAATGAGCAGTTCTTC

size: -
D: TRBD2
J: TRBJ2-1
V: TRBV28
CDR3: CASSSYGTSVFEQFF
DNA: TGTGCCAGCAGTTCGTACGGGACTAGCGTATTTGAGCAGTTCTTC

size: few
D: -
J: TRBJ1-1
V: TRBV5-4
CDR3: CASSLEGRMNTEAFF
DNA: TGTGCCAGCAGCTTGGAGGGCAGGATGAACACTGAAGCTTTCTTT

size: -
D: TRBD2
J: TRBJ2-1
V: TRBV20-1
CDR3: CSAMLSGRAPGQRQFF
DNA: TGCAGTGCTATGTTGAGCGGGAGGGCCCCCGGGCAAAGGCAGTTCTTC

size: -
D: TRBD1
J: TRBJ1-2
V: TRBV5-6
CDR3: CASSSQGVNYGYTF
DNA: TGTGCCAGCAGCTCACAGGGGGTTAACTATGGCTACACCTTC

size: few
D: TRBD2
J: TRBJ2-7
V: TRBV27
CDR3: CASSFSFGTSGTYEQYF
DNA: TGTGCCAGCAGTTTCTCATTCGGGACTAGCGGAACTTACGAGCAGTACTTC

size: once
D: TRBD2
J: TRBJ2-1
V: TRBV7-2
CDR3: CASSLGPSGSNEQFF
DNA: TGTGCCAGCAGCTTAGGGCCTAGCGGGAGCAATGAGCAGTTCTTC

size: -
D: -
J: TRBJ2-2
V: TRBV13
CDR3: CASSLGGRGRSTGELFF
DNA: TGTGCCAGCAGCTTAGGGGGCAGGGGTCGGTCCACCGGGGAGCTGTTTTTT

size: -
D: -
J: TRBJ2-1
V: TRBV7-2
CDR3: CASSLDRGHIYNEQFF
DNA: TGTGCCAGCAGCTTAGACCGGGGGCATATCTACAATGAGCAGTTCTTC

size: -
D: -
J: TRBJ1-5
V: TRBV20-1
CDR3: CSARDVAAHSNQPQHF
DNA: TGCAGTGCTAGAGATGTGGCAGCCCATAGCAATCAGCCCCAGCATTTT